This entry features one T cell receptor beta chain sequence. This sample is drawn from a study of patients and donors after allogeneic stem cell transplantation. Germline assignment: CDR1 SGHTA and CDR2 FQGNSA. V shed 1 base and J shed 6 bases, with 13 bases lying between them. The CDR3 has 15 residues. TCRdb passed the RT-PCR reads through MiXCR, listing each CDR3 protein once. The data contain about 150,000 distinct CDR3 sequences, about a third of them singletons. The V and J genes are TRBV7-2 and TRBJ1-5; D is unclear. This clonotype originated in a human donor who was either an allogeneic HSCT recipient or a stem cell or donor lymphocyte infusion donor (not recorded which). It is not recorded whose cells these are; they may come from a transplant donor. The sample consisted of blood, either unsorted or a sorted T cell fraction (not recorded which). This CDR3 reads CASSLVQSGRQPQHF. DNA for the CDR3: TGTGCCAGCAGCTTAGTGCAGAGTGGGCGTCAGCCCCAGCATTTT. The full variable domain, in which reference TRBV7-2 and TRBJ1-5 provide the parts outside the CDR3, is GAGVSQSPSNKVTEKGKDVELRCDPISGHTALYWYRQSLGQGLEFLIYFQGNSAPDKSGLPSDRFSAERTGGSVSTLTIQRTQQEDSAVYLCASSLVQSGRQPQHFGDGTRLSIL.